This entry lists 5 T cell receptor beta chains sequenced from one sample in a study of CD8+ T cells in alopecia areata. RNA was isolated and reverse transcribed to cDNA, the sequencing template. This table comes from immunoSEQ multiplex PCR, and its TCRdb copy is limited to in-frame clones, with some not included. This sample has fewer than 350,000 clones, with 58% found just once. Specified treatment: oral pan-JAK inhibitor, 5-10 mg twice daily. The sample in question was CD4+ T cells sorted from blood, obtained at week 24, from a patient treated with tofacitinib. The receptors here all came from a human donor with alopecia areata.

This clone came up once. Other DNA sequences in this specimen translate into the identical CDR3. The V gene is TRBV6-5, the J gene TRBJ2-6; D not certain. The CDR3 is made up of 15 amino acids. Trimming removed 0 bases from V and 0 bases from J, with 3 bases in between. From germline, CDR1 is MNHEY and CDR2 SVGAGI. The CDR3 sequence: CASSYSISGANVLTF. Written as DNA, the CDR3 is TGTGCCAGCAGTTACTCGATCTCTGGGGCCAACGTCCTGACTTTC.

This clone has only a few counts. The chain is built from TRBV5-1 and TRBJ2-3; 9 bases are a match to TRBD2. This CDR3 has 15 amino acids. Germline CDR1 and CDR2: SGHRS and YFSETQ. Losses at the gene ends were 3 bases for V and 5 bases for J; bases not matched to a gene: 7. CDR3 loop: CASSSLAGAIDTQYF. The CDR3 DNA follows: TGCGCCAGCAGCTCCTTAGCGGGGGCTATAGATACGCAGTATTTT.

V is TRBV18 and J is TRBJ1-5; D is unresolved. The germline CDR1 and CDR2 sequences are KGHSH and LQKENI. Between the trimmed V and J ends, which lost 1 base and 6 bases, there was a span of 10 bases. The CDR3 is 14 amino acids. CDR3 nucleotide sequence: TGTGCCAGCTCACCACAAGAGCGAACTCAGCCCCAGCATTTT. It is translated as CASSPQERTQPQHF. Complete variable domain (other parts from reference TRBV18 and TRBJ1-5): NAGVMQNPRHLVRRRGQEARLRCSPMKGHSHVYWYRQLPEEGLKFMVYLQKENIIDESGMPKERFSAEFPKEGPSILRIQQVVRGDSAAYFCASSPQERTQPQHFGDGTRLSIL.

This chain connects TRBV7-2 to TRBJ2-7; D is perhaps TRBD2 (6 bases). V lost 5 bases and J lost 7, with 12 bases in between. This CDR3 comprises 12 residues. Germline-derived CDR1 and CDR2 are SGHTA and FQGNSA. CDR3 sequence: CASSTPGREQYF. In DNA, the CDR3 is TGTGCCAGCAGCACCCCGGGGAGGGAGCAGTACTTC. The full variable domain, rest sourced from reference TRBV7-2 and TRBJ2-7, is GAGVSQSPSNKVTEKGKDVELRCDPISGHTALYWYRQSLGQGLEFLIYFQGNSAPDKSGLPSDRFSAERTGGSVSTLTIQRTQQEDSAVYLCASSTPGREQYFGPGTRLTVT.

The chain uses TRBV2 and TRBJ1-4; D ambiguous. Trimming left V 7 bases short and J 5 bases short, with 14 bases between. The CDR3 sequence is 14 residues long. Germline V lookup: CDR1 SNHLY, CDR2 FYNNEI. The CDR3 DNA reads as TGTGCCAGCAACACGGACGGAAACAATGAAAAACTGTTTTTT. Translated, it gives CASNTDGNNEKLFF.